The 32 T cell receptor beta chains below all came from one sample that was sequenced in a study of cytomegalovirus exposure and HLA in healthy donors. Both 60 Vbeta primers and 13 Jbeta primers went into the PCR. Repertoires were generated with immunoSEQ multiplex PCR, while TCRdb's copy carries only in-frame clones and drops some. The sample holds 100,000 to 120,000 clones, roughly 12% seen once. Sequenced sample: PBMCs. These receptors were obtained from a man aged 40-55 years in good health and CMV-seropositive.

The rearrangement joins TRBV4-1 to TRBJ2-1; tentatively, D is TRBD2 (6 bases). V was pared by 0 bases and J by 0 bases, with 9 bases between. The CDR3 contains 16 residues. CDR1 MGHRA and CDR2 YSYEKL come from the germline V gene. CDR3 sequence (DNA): TGCGCCAGCAGCCAAGATGCGGGGAGCTCCTACAATGAGCAGTTCTTC. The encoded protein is CASSQDAGSSYNEQFF.

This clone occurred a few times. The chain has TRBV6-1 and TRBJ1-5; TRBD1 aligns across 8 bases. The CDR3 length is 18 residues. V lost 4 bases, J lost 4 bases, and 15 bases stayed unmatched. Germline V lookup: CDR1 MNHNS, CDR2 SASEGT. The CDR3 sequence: CASSGGMTGVYRNQPQHF. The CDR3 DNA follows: TGTGCCAGCAGTGGAGGGATGACAGGGGTATACCGAAATCAGCCCCAGCATTTT.

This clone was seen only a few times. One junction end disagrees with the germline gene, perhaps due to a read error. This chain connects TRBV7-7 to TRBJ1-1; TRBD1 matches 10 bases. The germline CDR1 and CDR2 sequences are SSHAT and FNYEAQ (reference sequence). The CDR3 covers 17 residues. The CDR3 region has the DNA TGTGCTAGCAGCTTAGTTGGACAGGGGGATGGGGGCACTGAAGCTTTCTTT. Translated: CASSLVGQGDGGTEAFF.

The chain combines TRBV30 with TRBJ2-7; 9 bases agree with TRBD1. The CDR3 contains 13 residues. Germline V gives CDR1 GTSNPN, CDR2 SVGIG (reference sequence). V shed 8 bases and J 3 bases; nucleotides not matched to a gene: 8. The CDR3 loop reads CAMERQGDYEQYF. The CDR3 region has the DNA TGTGCCATGGAGAGACAGGGGGACTACGAGCAGTACTTC.

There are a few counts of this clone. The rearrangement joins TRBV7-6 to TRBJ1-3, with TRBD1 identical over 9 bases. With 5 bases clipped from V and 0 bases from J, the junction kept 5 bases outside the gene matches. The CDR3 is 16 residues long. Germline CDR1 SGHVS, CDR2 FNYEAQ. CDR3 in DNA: TGTGCCAGCAGCCCCGACAGGGGGACCTCTGGAAACACCATATATTTT. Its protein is CASSPDRGTSGNTIYF.

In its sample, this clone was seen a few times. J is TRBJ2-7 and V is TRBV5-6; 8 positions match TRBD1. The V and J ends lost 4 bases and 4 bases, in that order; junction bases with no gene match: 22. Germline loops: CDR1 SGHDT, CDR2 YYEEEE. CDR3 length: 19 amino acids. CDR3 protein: CASSAGQGATSSALYEQYF. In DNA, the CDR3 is TGTGCCAGCAGCGCCGGACAGGGTGCTACTTCTTCCGCTTTATACGAGCAGTACTTC.

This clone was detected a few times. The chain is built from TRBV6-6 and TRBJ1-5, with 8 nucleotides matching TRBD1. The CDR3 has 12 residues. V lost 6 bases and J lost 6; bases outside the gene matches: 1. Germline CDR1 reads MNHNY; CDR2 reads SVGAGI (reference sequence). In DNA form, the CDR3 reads TGTGCCAGCAGAGGGACAGGTCAGCCCCAGCATTTT. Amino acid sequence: CASRGTGQPQHF.

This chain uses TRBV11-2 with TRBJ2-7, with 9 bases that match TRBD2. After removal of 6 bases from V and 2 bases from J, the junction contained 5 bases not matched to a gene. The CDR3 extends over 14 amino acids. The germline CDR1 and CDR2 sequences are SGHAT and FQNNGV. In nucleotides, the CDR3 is TGTGCCAGCAGTTACCCTAGCGGGGCCTACGAGCAGTACTTC. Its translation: CASSYPSGAYEQYF.

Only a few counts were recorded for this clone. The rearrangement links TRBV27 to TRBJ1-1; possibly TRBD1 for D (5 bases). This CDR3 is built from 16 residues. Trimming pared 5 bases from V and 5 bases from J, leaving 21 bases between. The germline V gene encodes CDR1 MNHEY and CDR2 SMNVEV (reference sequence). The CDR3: CASSRQGPRAVTEAFF. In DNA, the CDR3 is TGTGCCAGCAGTCGGCAGGGCCCAAGGGCGGTGACTGAAGCTTTCTTT.

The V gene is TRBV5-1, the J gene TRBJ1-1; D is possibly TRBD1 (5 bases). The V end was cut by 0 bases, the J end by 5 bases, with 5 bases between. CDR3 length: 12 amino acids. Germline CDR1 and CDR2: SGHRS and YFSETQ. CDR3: CASSLEGTEAFF. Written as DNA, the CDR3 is TGCGCCAGCAGCTTGGAGGGGACTGAAGCTTTCTTT.

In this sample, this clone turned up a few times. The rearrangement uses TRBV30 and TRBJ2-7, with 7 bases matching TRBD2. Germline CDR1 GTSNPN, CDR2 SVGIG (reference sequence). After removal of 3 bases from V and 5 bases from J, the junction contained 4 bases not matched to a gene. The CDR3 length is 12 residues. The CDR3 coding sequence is TGTGCCTGGAGCCAAACTAGCGACGAGCAGTACTTC. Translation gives CAWSQTSDEQYF. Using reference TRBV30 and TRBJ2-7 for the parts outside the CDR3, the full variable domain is SQTIHQWPATLVQPVGSPLSLECTVEGTSNPNLYWYRQAAGRGLQLLFYSVGIGQISSEVPQNLSASRPQDRQFILSSKKLLLSDSGFYLCAWSQTSDEQYFGPGTRLTVT.

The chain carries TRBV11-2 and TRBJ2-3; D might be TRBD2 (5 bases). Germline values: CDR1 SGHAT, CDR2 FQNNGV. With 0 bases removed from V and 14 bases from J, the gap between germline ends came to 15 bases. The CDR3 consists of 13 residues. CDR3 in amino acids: CASSLDGEGEPYF. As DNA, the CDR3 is TGTGCCAGCAGCTTAGATGGAGAGGGAGAGCCGTATTTT.

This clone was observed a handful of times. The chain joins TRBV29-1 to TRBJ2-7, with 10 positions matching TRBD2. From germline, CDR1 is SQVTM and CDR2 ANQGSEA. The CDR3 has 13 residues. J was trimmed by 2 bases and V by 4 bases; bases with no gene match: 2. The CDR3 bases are TGCAGCGTTGCACTAGCGGGGCCCTACGAGCAGTACTTC. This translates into CSVALAGPYEQYF.

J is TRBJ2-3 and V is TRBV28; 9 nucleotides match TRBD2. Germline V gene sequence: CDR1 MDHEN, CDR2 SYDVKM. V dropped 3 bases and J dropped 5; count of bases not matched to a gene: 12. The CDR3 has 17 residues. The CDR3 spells CASSFWVAGDLGDTQYF. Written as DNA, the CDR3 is TGTGCCAGCAGTTTCTGGGTAGCGGGAGATCTGGGAGATACGCAGTATTTT. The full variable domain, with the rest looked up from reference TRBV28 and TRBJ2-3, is DVKVTQSSRYLVKRTGEKVFLECVQDMDHENMFWYRQDPGLGLRLIYFSYDVKMKEKGDIPEGYSVSREKKERFSLILESASTNQTSMYLCASSFWVAGDLGDTQYFGPGTRLTVL.

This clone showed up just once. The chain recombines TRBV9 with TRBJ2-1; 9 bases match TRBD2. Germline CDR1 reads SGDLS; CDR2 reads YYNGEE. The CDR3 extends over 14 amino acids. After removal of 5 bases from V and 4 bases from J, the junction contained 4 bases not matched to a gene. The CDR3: CASRTSGPYNEQFF. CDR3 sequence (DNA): TGTGCCAGCAGAACTAGCGGGCCATACAATGAGCAGTTCTTC.

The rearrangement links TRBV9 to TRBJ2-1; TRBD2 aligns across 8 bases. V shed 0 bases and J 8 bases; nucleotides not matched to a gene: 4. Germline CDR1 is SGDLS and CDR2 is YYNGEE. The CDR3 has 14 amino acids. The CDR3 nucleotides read TGTGCCAGCAGCGTAGCGGGAGGGCCCTATGAGCAGTTCTTC. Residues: CASSVAGGPYEQFF.

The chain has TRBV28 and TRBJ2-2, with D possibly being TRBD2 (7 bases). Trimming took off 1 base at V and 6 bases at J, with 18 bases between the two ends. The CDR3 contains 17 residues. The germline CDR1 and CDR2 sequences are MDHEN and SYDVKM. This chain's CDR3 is CASSLSLQGGEAGELFF. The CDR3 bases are TGTGCCAGCAGTTTATCCCTACAGGGAGGGGAGGCCGGGGAGCTGTTTTTT.

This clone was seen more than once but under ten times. CDR3 DNA sequence: TGTGCCAGCAGACAGGGGGCTGGTGTCAATCAGCCCCAGCATTTT. Amino acid sequence: CASRQGAGVNQPQHF. This chain connects TRBV6-6 to TRBJ1-5, with TRBD1 identical over 9 bases. V gave up 6 bases and J gave up 3 bases; unmatched junction bases: 6. The CDR3 runs to 15 residues. Germline loops: CDR1 MNHNY, CDR2 SVGAGI (reference sequence).

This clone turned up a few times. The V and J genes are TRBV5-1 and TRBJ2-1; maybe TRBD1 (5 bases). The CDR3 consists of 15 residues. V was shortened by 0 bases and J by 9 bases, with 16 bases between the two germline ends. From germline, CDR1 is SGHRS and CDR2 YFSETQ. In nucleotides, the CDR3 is TGCGCCAGCAGCTTGGGCCTAGGACGCACAGGTGAGCAGTTCTTC. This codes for CASSLGLGRTGEQFF.

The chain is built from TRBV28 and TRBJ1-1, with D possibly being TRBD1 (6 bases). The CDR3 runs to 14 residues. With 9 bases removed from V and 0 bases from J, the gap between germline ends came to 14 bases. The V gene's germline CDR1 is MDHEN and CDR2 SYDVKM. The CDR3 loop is CASTKQGMNTEAFF. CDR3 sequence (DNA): TGTGCCAGTACCAAACAGGGAATGAACACTGAAGCTTTCTTT.

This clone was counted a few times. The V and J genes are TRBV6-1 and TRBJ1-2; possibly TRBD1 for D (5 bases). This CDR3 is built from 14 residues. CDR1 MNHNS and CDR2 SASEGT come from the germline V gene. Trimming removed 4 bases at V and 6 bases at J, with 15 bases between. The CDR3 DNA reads TGTGCCAGCAGTGGAGAGACAGATTCTGATGGCTACACCTTC. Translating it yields CASSGETDSDGYTF.

The CDR3 region has the DNA TGTGCCAGCAGAGAAACAGATAACACTGAAGCTTTCTTT. Amino acid sequence: CASRETDNTEAFF. This chain uses TRBV7-9 with TRBJ1-1; D call uncertain. The CDR3 is 13 amino acids. V gave up 6 bases and J gave up 2 bases, with 10 bases separating them. Germline CDR1 SEHNR, CDR2 FQNEAQ (reference sequence).

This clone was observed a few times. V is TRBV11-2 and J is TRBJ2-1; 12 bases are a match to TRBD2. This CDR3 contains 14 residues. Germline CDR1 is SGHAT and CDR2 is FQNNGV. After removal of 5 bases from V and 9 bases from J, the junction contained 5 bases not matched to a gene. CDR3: CASSLAGGFGEQFF. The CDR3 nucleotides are TGTGCCAGCAGCCTAGCGGGAGGGTTCGGTGAGCAGTTCTTC.

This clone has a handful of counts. In DNA, the CDR3 is TGTGCTCTTGGGACAGGGGCCTACGAGCAGTACTTC. It is translated as CALGTGAYEQYF. The rearrangement links TRBV28 to TRBJ2-7; TRBD1 aligns across 10 bases. This CDR3 region has 12 residues. Germline lookup yields CDR1 MDHEN and CDR2 SYDVKM.

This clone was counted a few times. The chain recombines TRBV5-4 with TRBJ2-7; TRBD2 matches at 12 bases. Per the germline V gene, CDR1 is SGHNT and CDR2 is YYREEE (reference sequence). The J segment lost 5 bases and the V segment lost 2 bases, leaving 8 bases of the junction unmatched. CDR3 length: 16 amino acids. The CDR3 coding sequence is TGTGCCAGCAGCTTCCTAGCGGGAGGGTCCGGCGACGAGCAGTACTTC. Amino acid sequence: CASSFLAGGSGDEQYF.

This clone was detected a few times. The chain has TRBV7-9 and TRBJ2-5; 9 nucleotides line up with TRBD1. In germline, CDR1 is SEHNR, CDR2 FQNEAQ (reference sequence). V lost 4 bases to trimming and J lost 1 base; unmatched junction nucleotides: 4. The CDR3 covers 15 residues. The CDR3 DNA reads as TGTGCCAGCAGCTCGTTACAGGGGGCCCAAGAGACCCAGTACTTC. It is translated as CASSSLQGAQETQYF.

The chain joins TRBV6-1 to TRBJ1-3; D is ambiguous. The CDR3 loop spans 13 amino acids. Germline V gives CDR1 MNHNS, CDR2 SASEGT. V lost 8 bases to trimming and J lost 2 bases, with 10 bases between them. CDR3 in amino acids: CASRQEAGNTIYF. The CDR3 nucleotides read TGTGCCAGCCGGCAGGAGGCTGGAAACACCATATATTTT.

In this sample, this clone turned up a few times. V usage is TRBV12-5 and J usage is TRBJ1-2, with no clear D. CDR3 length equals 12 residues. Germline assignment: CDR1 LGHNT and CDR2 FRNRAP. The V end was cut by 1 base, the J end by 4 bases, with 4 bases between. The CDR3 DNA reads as TGTGCTAGTGGTTTGGCCCTCTATGGCTACACCTTC. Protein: CASGLALYGYTF. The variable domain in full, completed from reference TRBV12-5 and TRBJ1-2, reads DARVTQTPRHKVTEMGQEVTMRCQPILGHNTVFWYRQTMMQGLELLAYFRNRAPLDDSGMPKDRFSAEMPDATLATLKIQPSEPRDSAVYFCASGLALYGYTFGSGTRLTVV.

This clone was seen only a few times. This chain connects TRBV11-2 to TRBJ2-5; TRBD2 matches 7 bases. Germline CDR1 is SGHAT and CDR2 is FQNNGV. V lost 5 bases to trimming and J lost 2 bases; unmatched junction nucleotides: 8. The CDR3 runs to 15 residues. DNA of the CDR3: TGTGCCAGCAGCCAAAACCCGGGACTACAAGAGACCCAGTACTTC. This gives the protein CASSQNPGLQETQYF.

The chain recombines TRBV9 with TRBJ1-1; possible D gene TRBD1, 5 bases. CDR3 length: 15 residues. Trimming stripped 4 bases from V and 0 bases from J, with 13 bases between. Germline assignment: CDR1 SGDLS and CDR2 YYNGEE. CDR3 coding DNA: TGTGCCAGCAGCCTATGGGGGGGACTGAACACTGAAGCTTTCTTT. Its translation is CASSLWGGLNTEAFF. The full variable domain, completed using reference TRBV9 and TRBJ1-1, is DSGVTQTPKHLITATGQRVTLRCSPRSGDLSVYWYQQSLDQGLQFLIQYYNGEERAKGNILERFSAQQFPDLHSELNLSSLELGDSALYFCASSLWGGLNTEAFFGQGTRLTVV.

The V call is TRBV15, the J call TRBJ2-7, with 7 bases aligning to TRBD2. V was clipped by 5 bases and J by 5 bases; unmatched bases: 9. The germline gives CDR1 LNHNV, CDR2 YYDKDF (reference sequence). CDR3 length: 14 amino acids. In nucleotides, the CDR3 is TGTGCCACCAGCGCCGAACTAGCGAGCGACGAGCAGTACTTC. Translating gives CATSAELASDEQYF.

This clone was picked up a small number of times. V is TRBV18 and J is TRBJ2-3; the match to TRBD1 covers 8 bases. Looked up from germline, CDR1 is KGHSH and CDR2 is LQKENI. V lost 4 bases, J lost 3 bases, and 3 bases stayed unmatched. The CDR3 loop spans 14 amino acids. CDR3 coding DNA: TGTGCCAGCTCACGCAACAGGGGGACAGATACGCAGTATTTT. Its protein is CASSRNRGTDTQYF.